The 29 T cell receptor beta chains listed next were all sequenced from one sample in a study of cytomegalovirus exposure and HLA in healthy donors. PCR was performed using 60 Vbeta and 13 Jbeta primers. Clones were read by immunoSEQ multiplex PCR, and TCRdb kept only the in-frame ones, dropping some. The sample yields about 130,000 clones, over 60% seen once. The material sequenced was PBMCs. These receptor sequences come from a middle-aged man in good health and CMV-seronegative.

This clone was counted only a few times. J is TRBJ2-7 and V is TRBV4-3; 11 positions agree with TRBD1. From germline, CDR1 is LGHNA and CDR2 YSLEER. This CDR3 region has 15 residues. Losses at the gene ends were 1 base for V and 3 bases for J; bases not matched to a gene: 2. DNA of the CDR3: TGCGCCAGCAGCCAAGTGGGACAGGGGGTCTACGAGCAGTACTTC. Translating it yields CASSQVGQGVYEQYF.

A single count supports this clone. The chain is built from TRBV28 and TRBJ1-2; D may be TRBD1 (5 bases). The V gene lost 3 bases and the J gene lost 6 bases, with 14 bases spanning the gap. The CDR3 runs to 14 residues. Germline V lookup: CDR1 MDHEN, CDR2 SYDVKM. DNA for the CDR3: TGTGCCAGCAGTTTCATCGGCAGGGATGATGGCTACACCTTC. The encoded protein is CASSFIGRDDGYTF.

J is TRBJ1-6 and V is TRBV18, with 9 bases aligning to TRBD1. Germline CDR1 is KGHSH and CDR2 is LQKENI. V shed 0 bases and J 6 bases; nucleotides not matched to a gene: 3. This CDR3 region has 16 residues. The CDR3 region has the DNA TGTGCCAGCTCACCACCGTGGACAGGGGCTAATTCACCCCTCCACTTT. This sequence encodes CASSPPWTGANSPLHF.

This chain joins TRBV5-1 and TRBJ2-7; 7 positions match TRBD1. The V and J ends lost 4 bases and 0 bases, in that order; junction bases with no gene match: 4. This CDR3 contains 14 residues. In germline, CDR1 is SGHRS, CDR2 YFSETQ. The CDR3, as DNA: TGCGCCAGCAGCCCGACAGGGAGCTCCTACGAGCAGTACTTC. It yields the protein CASSPTGSSYEQYF.

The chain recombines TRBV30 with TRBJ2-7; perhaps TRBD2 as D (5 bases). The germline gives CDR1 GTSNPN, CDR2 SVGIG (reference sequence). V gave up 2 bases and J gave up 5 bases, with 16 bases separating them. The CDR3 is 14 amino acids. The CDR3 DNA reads TGTGCCTGGAGTCCCCCCCCCGAGGGTCACGAGCAGTACTTC. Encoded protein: CAWSPPPEGHEQYF.

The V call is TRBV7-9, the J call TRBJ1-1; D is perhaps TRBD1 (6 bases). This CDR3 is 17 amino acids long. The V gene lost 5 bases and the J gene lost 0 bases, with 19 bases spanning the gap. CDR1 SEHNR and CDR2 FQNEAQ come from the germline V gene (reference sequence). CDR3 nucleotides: TGTGCCAGCAGCCCGAAGGGGGGGGGACATATGAACACTGAAGCTTTCTTT. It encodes CASSPKGGGHMNTEAFF.

This CDR3 is CAWSVNANVLTF. The CDR3 DNA reads TGTGCCTGGAGCGTTAATGCCAACGTCCTGACTTTC. The J gene is TRBJ2-6, the V gene TRBV30; no reliable D call. With 3 bases removed from V and 7 bases from J, the gap between germline ends came to 7 bases. The CDR3 runs to 12 residues. Per the germline V gene, CDR1 is GTSNPN and CDR2 is SVGIG (reference sequence).

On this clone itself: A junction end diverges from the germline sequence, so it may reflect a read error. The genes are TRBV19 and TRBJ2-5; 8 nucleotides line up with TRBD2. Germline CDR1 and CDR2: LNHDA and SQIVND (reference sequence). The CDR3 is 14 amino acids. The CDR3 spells CASSSGAGIGTQYF. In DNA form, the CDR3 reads TGTGCCAGCAGTAGCGGGGCAGGGATCGGGACCCAGTACTTC.

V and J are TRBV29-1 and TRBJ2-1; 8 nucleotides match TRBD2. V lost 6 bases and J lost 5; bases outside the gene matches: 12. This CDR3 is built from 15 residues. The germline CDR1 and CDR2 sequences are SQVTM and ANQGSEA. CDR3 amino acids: CSVGLTGLGNNEQFF. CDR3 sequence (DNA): TGCAGCGTGGGTCTTACGGGACTAGGGAACAATGAGCAGTTCTTC.

The CDR3 reads CASSNDRLRSQPQHF. The CDR3 DNA sequence: TGCGCCAGCAGTAACGACAGGCTTCGGAGCCAGCCCCAGCATTTT. V gene TRBV23-1 combines with J gene TRBJ1-5; D perhaps matches TRBD1 (6 bases). TRBV23-1 is recorded as an ORF, its role being uncertain. V lost 5 bases and J 7 bases, leaving 18 bases between the germline ends. The CDR3 extends over 15 amino acids.

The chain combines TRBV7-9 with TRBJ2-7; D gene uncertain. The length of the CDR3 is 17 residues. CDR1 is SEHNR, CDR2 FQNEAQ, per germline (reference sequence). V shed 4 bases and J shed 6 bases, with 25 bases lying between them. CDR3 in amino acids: CASSSLARNSEESEQYF. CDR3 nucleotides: TGTGCCAGCAGCTCCCTCGCGAGGAATAGTGAGGAATCCGAGCAGTACTTC.

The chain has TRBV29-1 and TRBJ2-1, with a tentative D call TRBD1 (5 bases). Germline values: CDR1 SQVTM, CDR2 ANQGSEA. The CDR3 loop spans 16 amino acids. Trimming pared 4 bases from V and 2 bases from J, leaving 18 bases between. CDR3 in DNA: TGCAGCGTTGTCAACGTAGCAGGGATGGCCTACAATGAGCAGTTCTTC. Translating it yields CSVVNVAGMAYNEQFF.

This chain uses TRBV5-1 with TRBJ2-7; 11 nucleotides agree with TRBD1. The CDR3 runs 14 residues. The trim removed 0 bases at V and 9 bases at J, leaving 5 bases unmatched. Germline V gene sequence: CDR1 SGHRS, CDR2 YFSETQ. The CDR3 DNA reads TGCGCCAGCAGCTTGGGGGACAGGGGGAATGGGCAGTACTTC. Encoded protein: CASSLGDRGNGQYF.

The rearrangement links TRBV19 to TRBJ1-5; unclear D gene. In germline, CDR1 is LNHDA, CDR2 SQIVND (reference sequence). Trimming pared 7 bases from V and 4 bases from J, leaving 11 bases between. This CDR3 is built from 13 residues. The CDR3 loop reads CASNMRRNQPQHF. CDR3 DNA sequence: TGTGCCAGTAATATGCGTCGAAATCAGCCCCAGCATTTT.

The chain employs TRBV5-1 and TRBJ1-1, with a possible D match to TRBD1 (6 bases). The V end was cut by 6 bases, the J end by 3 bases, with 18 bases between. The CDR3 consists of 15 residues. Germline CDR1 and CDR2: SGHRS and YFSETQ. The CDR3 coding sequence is TGCGCCAGCACGGACAGAGGAACGGGGTACACTGAAGCTTTCTTT. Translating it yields CASTDRGTGYTEAFF.

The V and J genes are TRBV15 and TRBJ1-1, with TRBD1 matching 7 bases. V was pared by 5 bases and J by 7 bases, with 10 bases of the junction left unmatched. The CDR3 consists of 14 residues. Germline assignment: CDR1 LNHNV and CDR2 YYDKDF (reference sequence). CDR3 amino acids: CATSGRQGRSEAFF. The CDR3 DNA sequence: TGTGCCACCAGCGGCAGACAGGGAAGGAGTGAAGCTTTCTTT.

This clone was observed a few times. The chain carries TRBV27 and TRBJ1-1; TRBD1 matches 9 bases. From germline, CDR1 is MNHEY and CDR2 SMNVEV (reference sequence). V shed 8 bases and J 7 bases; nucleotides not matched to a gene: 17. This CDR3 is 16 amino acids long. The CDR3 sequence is CASCRGQGTLGSEAFF. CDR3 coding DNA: TGTGCCAGCTGCCGTGGACAGGGGACCTTGGGGAGTGAAGCTTTCTTT.

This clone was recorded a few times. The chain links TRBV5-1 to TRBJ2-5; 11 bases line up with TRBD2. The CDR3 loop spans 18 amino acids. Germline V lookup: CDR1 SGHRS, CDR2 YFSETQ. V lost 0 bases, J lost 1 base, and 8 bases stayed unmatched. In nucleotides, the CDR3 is TGCGCCAGCAGCTTGGGCCTAGCGGGAGGAGGGCGCCAAGAGACCCAGTACTTC. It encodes CASSLGLAGGGRQETQYF.

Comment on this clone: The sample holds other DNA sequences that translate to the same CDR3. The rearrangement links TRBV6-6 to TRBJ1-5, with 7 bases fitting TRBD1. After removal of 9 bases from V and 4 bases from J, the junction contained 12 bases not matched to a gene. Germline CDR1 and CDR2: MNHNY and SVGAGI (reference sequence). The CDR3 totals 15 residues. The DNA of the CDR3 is TGTGCCAGTAGGCCCGACAGGGAGAGAAATCAGCCCCAGCATTTT. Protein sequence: CASRPDRERNQPQHF.

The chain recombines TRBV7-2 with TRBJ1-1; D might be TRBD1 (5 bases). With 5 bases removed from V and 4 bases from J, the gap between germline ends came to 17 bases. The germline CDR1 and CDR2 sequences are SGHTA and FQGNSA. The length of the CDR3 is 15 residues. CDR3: CASSPEGRVGTEAFF. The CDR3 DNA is TGTGCCAGCAGCCCGGAGGGCAGGGTGGGCACTGAAGCTTTCTTT.

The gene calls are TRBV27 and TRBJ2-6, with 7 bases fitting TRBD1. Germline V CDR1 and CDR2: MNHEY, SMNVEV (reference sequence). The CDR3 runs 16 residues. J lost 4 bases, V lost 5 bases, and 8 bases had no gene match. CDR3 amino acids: CASSGDRDPGANVLTF. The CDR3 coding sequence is TGTGCCAGCAGTGGCGACAGGGACCCCGGGGCCAACGTCCTGACTTTC.

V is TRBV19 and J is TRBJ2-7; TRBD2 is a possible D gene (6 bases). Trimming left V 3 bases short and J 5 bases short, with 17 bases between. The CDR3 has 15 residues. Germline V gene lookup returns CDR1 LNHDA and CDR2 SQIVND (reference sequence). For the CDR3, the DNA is TGTGCCAGTAGTATTGGAGCGGGCGCCCCCAACGAGCAGTACTTC. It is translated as CASSIGAGAPNEQYF.

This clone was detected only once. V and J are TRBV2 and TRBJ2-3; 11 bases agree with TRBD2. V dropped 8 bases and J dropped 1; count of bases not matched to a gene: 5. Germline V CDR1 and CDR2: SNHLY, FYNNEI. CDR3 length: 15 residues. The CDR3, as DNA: TGTGCCAGCGGGAGGACTAGCGGGCGCACAGATACGCAGTATTTT. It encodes CASGRTSGRTDTQYF.

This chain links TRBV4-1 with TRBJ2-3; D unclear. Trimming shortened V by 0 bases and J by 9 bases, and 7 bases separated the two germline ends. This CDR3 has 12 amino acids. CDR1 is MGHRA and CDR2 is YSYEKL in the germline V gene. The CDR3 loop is CASSQDVSTQYF. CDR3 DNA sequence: TGCGCCAGCAGCCAAGATGTGAGCACGCAGTATTTT.

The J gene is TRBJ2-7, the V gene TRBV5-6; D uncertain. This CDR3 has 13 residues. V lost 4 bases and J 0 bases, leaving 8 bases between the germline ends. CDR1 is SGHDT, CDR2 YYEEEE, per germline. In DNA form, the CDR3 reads TGTGCCAGCAGCCCGGTTAACTCCTACGAGCAGTACTTC. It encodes CASSPVNSYEQYF.

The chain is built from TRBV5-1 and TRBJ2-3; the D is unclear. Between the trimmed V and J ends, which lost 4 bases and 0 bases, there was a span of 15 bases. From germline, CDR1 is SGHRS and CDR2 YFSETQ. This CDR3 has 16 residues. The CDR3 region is CASSDRSTPSTDTQYF. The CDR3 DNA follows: TGCGCCAGCAGCGATCGCTCTACTCCCAGCACAGATACGCAGTATTTT.

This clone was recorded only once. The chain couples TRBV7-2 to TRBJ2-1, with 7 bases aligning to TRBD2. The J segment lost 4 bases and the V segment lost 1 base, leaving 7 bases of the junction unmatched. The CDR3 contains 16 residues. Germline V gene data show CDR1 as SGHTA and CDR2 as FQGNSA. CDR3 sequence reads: CASSLVPAGLYNEQFF. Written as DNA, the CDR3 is TGTGCCAGCAGCTTAGTTCCAGCGGGGCTTTACAATGAGCAGTTCTTC.

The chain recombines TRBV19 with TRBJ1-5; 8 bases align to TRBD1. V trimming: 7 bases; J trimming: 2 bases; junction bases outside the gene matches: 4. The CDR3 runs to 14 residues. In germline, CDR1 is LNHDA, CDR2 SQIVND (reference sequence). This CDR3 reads CASTGTGGNQPQHF. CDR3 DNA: TGTGCCAGTACCGGGACAGGCGGCAATCAGCCCCAGCATTTT.

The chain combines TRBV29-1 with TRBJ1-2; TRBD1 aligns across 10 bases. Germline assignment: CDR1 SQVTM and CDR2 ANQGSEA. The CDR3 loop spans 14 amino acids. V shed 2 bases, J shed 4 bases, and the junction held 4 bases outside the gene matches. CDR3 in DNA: TGCAGCGTTGAATTGGACAGGGGGGGCTATGGCTACACCTTC. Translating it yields CSVELDRGGYGYTF.